One and the same sample provided the 14 T cell receptor beta chains below, sequenced in a study of T cell responses to AZD1222 COVID-19 vaccine. Method: immunoSEQ multiplex PCR; TCRdb's copy keeps in-frame clones and lacks some. Here the sample spans 90,000 to 120,000 clones, about 90% being singletons. The sample consisted of peripheral blood, taken 28 days after the second AZD1222 dose. The receptors here all came from an adult who received the AZD1222 COVID-19 vaccine.

J is TRBJ2-3 and V is TRBV27; D is uncertain. Per germline, CDR1 MNHEY and CDR2 SMNVEV (reference sequence). The length of the CDR3 is 13 residues. The V end was cut by 3 bases, the J end by 1 base, with 5 bases between. CDR3 amino acids: CASSFPGTDTQYF. The CDR3 DNA reads TGTGCCAGCAGTTTCCCGGGCACAGATACGCAGTATTTT.

This chain links TRBV9 with TRBJ1-4; D gene uncertain. Germline V CDR1 and CDR2: SGDLS, YYNGEE. The CDR3 has 14 residues. Trimming stripped 2 bases from V and 5 bases from J, with 10 bases between. The CDR3 loop reads CASSVLAGNEKLFF. The CDR3 coding sequence is TGTGCCAGCAGCGTGCTGGCAGGCAATGAAAAACTGTTTTTT.

This clone was recorded only once. The rearrangement links TRBV7-3 to TRBJ1-1; 7 bases agree with TRBD1. V shed 5 bases and J 1 base; nucleotides not matched to a gene: 4. CDR1 and CDR2 (germline): SGHTA, FQGTGA. This CDR3 is built from 14 residues. The CDR3 DNA follows: TGTGCCAGCAGCCCCACAGGGGCGAACACTGAAGCTTTCTTT. Translation gives CASSPTGANTEAFF.

A single count supports this clone. The chain uses TRBV7-8 and TRBJ1-5; D remains ambiguous. Looked up from germline, CDR1 is SGHVS and CDR2 is FQNEAQ. Trimming took off 6 bases at V and 2 bases at J, with 14 bases between the two ends. This CDR3 contains 15 residues. CDR3 residues: CASSLRIGGNQPQHF. CDR3 sequence (DNA): TGTGCCAGCAGTCTCAGGATCGGCGGCAATCAGCCCCAGCATTTT.

The chain has TRBV25-1 and TRBJ2-2; 13 bases are shared with TRBD2. Germline trimming cut 5 bases from V and 7 bases from J; bases unmatched to any gene: 10. The germline gives CDR1 MGHDK, CDR2 SYGVNS. This CDR3 comprises 17 residues. As DNA, the CDR3 is TGTGCCAGCAGTCCCCTCGGACTAGCGGGGGTACACGGGGAGCTGTTTTTT. Protein: CASSPLGLAGVHGELFF.

CDR3 residues: CASSHLAGDNEQFF. DNA of the CDR3: TGTGCCAGCAGCCACTTAGCGGGGGACAATGAGCAGTTCTTC. The rearrangement uses TRBV6-2 or TRBV6-3 and TRBJ2-1; 9 nucleotides match TRBD2. The CDR3 has 14 amino acids. Germline CDR1 reads MNHEY; CDR2 reads SVGEGT. Trimming cost V 6 bases and J 5 bases; bases outside gene matches: 5.

This chain connects TRBV9 to TRBJ2-3; D could derive from TRBD1 or TRBD2 (5 bases each). V was trimmed by 0 bases and J by 6 bases, leaving 11 bases between them. The CDR3 consists of 14 residues. Germline-derived CDR1 and CDR2 are SGDLS and YYNGEE. As DNA, the CDR3 is TGTGCCAGCAGCGTAGGTGGGGGTATGGATACGCAGTATTTT. Protein: CASSVGGGMDTQYF.

This chain links TRBV6-5 with TRBJ2-3; D unclear. The germline V gene encodes CDR1 MNHEY and CDR2 SVGAGI. This CDR3 region has 12 residues. Trimming shortened V by 6 bases and J by 5 bases, and 9 bases separated the two germline ends. CDR3: CASSAPGDTQYF. CDR3 DNA sequence: TGTGCCAGCAGCGCCCCCGGAGATACGCAGTATTTT.

This chain joins TRBV19 and TRBJ2-7, with 8 nucleotides matching TRBD1. This CDR3 contains 14 residues. CDR1 and CDR2 (germline): LNHDA, SQIVND (reference sequence). J was trimmed by 3 bases and V by 5 bases; bases with no gene match: 6. The CDR3 nucleotides read TGTGCCAGTAGTCCCGTCGGGACAGGCTACGAGCAGTACTTC. Encoded protein: CASSPVGTGYEQYF.

The rearrangement uses TRBV7-2 and TRBJ1-1; no clear D gene. Germline CDR1 SGHTA, CDR2 FQGNSA. This CDR3 spans 13 amino acids. The V and J ends lost 2 bases and 3 bases respectively, with 7 bases between them. DNA of the CDR3: TGTGCCAGCAGCTTATCGTTGTACACTGAAGCTTTCTTT. Its translation: CASSLSLYTEAFF.

The chain is built from TRBV6-1 and TRBJ2-6; D unresolved. The CDR3 length is 16 residues. V shed 3 bases and J shed 1 base, with 10 bases lying between them. Per the germline V gene, CDR1 is MNHNS and CDR2 is SASEGT. CDR3 loop: CASSESGSSGANVLTF. Written as DNA, the CDR3 is TGTGCCAGCAGTGAGTCGGGTAGTTCTGGGGCCAACGTCCTGACTTTC.

This chain uses TRBV3-1 (or the pseudogene TRBV3-2) with TRBJ2-7; D remains ambiguous. Germline loops: CDR1 LGHDT, CDR2 YNNKEL (reference sequence). This CDR3 comprises 16 residues. V lost 0 bases to trimming and J lost 3 bases, with 15 bases between them. CDR3 nucleotide sequence: TGTGCCAGCAGCCAAGATTCCTTAGGGTTGGGCTACGAGCAGTACTTC. This sequence encodes CASSQDSLGLGYEQYF.

This rearrangement joins TRBV4-1 to TRBJ1-6; 9 bases agree with TRBD1. The V segment lost 1 base and the J segment 14 bases; nucleotides outside the gene matches: 9. CDR3 length: 15 residues. The germline CDR1 and CDR2 sequences are MGHRA and YSYEKL. This CDR3 reads CASSQVGTGKTALHF. DNA of the CDR3: TGCGCCAGCAGCCAAGTTGGGACAGGGAAAACAGCCCTCCACTTT.

This rearrangement joins TRBV5-5 to TRBJ1-6; D not certain. V gave up 1 base and J gave up 10 bases, with 6 bases separating them. The length of the CDR3 is 12 residues. Germline V gene lookup returns CDR1 SGHKS and CDR2 YYEKEE (reference sequence). The DNA for the CDR3 is TGTGCCAGCAGCTTGTTGCAGTCACCCCTCCACTTT. Translated, it gives CASSLLQSPLHF.